The clone carrying this T cell receptor beta chain was counted a single time. What it recognizes is unknown. CD4+ cells were split into CD45RA+ naive and CD45RA-negative memory subsets. Germline CDR1 and CDR2: MDHEN and SYDVKM. V was clipped by 4 bases and J by 10 bases; unmatched bases: 9. The CDR3 contains 13 residues. Measured with immunoSEQ multiplex PCR; TCRdb has only the in-frame clones, and not every one. The table includes roughly 1 million clones, around three quarters detected once. These data are taken from a study of shared clonotypes between healthy human individuals. Study-wide points: Among donors, the sharing of clonotypes was expected to be influenced by sequencing depth. Naive subsets, compared against memory subsets, generally had larger estimated richness values.

The clonotype was recovered from a man younger than 30 in good health. Some clones in this sample may be carry-over from other donors' samples. Sequences were obtained from memory CD4+ T cells from PBMCs. Indicated subset: CD45RA-negative fraction. The V call is TRBV28, the J call TRBJ2-7; TRBD1 agrees at 8 bases. CDR3 loop: CASSSGTGRGQYF. CDR3 in DNA: TGTGCCAGCAGTTCCGGGACAGGCCGTGGACAGTACTTC.